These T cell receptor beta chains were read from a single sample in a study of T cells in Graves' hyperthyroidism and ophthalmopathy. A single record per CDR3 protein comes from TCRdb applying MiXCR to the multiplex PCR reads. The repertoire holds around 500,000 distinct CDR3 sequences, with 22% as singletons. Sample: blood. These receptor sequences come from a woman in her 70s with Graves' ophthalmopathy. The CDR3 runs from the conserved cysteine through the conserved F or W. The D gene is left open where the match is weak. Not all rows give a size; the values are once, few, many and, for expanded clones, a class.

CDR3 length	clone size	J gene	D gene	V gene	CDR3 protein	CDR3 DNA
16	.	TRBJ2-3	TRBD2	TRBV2	CASGSLAGGPTDTQYF	TGTGCCAGCGGATCCTTAGCGGGAGGGCCGACAGATACGCAGTATTTT
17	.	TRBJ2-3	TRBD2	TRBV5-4	CASSLFKGGSFTDTQYF	TGTGCCAGCAGCTTGTTTAAAGGCGGGAGTTTTACAGATACGCAGTATTTT
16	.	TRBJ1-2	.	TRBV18	CASSPKATWASYGYTF	TGTGCCAGCTCACCAAAGGCAACTTGGGCGTCCTATGGCTACACCTTC
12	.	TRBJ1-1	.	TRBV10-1	CASGPSNTEAFF	TGCGCCAGTGGACCTTCCAACACTGAAGCTTTCTTT
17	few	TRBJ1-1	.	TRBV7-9	CASSLGSVTDENTEAFF	TGTGCCAGCAGCTTAGGCTCAGTGACCGACGAGAACACTGAAGCTTTCTTT
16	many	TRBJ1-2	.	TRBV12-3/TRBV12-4	CASSLVRVGGDYGYTF	TGTGCCAGCAGTTTAGTCAGGGTAGGGGGTGACTATGGCTACACCTTC
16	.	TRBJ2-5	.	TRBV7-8	CASSLAQGWGGETQYF	TGTGCCAGCAGCTTAGCTCAGGGGTGGGGAGGAGAGACCCAGTACTTC
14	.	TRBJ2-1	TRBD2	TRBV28	CASSITSGSNEQFF	TGTGCCAGCAGCATTACTAGCGGGAGTAATGAGCAGTTCTTC
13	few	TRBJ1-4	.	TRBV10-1	CASRRTRDEKLFF	TGCGCCAGCAGGAGGACAAGGGATGAAAAACTGTTTTTT
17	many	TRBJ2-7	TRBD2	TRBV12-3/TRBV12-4	CASSFTAGGRGSYEQYF	TGTGCCAGCAGTTTTACGGCGGGAGGTCGGGGCTCCTACGAGCAGTACTTC
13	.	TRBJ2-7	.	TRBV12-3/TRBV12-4	CASSLLRSYEQYF	TGTGCCAGCAGTTTGCTCAGATCCTACGAGCAGTACTTC
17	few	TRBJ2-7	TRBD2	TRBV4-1	CASSQIRLAGGQYEQYF	TGCGCCAGCAGCCAGATCCGACTAGCGGGAGGGCAGTACGAGCAGTACTTC
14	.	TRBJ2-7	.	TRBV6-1	CASSSTTPTYEQYF	TGTGCCAGCTCCTCGACTACTCCTACCTACGAGCAGTACTTC
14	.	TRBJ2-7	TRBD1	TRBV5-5	CASSFGQGQYEQYF	TGTGCCAGCAGCTTCGGACAGGGTCAGTACGAGCAGTACTTC
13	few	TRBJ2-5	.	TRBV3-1	CASSQEGPTTQYF	TGTGCCAGCAGCCAAGAAGGACCCACGACCCAGTACTTC
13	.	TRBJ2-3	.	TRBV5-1	CASSTPNTDTQYF	TGCGCCAGCAGCACGCCAAACACAGATACGCAGTATTTT
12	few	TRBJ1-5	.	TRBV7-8	CASSLLGAPQHF	TGTGCCAGCAGCTTGCTTGGGGCGCCCCAGCATTTT
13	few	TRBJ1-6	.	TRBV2	CASSATYNSPLHF	TGTGCCAGCAGTGCGACCTATAATTCACCCCTCCACTTT
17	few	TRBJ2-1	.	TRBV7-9	CASSLVGGTGGYNEQFF	TGTGCCAGCAGCTTAGTGGGGGGGACAGGCGGGTACAATGAGCAGTTCTTC
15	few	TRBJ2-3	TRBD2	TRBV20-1	CSAPRTSGRTDTQYF	TGCAGTGCCCCCCGGACTAGCGGGCGCACAGATACGCAGTATTTT
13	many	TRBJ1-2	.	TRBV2	CASSEGRGHGYTF	TGTGCCAGCAGTGAAGGCAGGGGTCATGGCTACACCTTC
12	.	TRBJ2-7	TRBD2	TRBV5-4	CASSTRTSRQYF	TGTGCCAGCAGCACCCGGACTAGTCGACAGTACTTC
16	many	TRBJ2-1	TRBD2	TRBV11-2	CASSLDRGGRKNEQFF	TGTGCCAGCAGCTTAGATCGAGGCGGGAGGAAGAATGAGCAGTTCTTC
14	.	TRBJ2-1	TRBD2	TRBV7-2	CASSLKRGPFEQFF	TGTGCCAGCAGCTTAAAGCGGGGGCCTTTTGAGCAGTTCTTC
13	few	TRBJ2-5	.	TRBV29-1	CSVSSAAVETQYF	TGCAGCGTTTCGTCCGCGGCAGTTGAGACCCAGTACTTC
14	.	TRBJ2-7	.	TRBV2	CASDRRDQSTGQYF	TGTGCCAGCGACCGCCGGGACCAATCTACGGGGCAGTACTTC
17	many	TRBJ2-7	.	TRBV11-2	CASSLDPGDSRPYEQYF	TGTGCCAGCAGCTTAGATCCGGGGGACAGCCGCCCCTACGAGCAGTACTTC
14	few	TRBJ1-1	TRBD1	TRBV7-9	CASSTGTEHTEAFF	TGTGCCAGCAGCACCGGGACAGAGCACACTGAAGCTTTCTTT
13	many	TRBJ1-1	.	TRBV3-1	CASSQDLKGSAFF	TGTGCCAGCAGCCAAGATTTAAAAGGGTCAGCTTTCTTT
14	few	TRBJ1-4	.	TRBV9	CASSLGGGDEKLFF	TGTGCCAGCAGCCTCGGGGGCGGCGATGAAAAACTGTTTTTT
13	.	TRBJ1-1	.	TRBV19	CASSIGGGTEAFF	TGTGCCAGTAGTATAGGAGGGGGCACTGAAGCTTTCTTT
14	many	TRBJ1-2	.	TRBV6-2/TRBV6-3	CASSYSTDNYGYTF	TGTGCCAGCAGTTACTCGACTGATAACTATGGCTACACCTTC
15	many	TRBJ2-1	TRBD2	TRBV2	CASSAQGLASNEQFF	TGTGCCAGCAGTGCGCAGGGACTAGCCTCAAATGAGCAGTTCTTC
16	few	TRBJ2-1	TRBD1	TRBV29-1	CSVLRGQGGGYNEQFF	TGCAGCGTCCTAAGAGGACAGGGAGGCGGTTACAATGAGCAGTTCTTC
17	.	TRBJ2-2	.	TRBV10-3	CAISEALRDTNTGELFF	TGTGCCATCAGTGAGGCCCTCCGGGACACGAACACCGGGGAGCTGTTTTTT
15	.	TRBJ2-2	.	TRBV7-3	CASSLTGGSTGELFF	TGTGCCAGCAGCTTAACCGGAGGATCGACCGGGGAGCTGTTTTTT
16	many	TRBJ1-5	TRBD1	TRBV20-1	CSATRLGQGLDQPQHF	TGCAGTGCGACCCGACTGGGACAGGGGCTCGATCAGCCCCAGCATTTT
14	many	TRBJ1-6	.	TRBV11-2	CASSLGAKASPLHF	TGTGCCAGCAGCTTAGGGGCCAAGGCATCACCCCTCCACTTT
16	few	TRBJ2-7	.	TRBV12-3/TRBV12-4	CASSLVTGDRSYEQYF	TGTGCCAGCAGTTTGGTTACCGGGGATCGCTCCTACGAGCAGTACTTC
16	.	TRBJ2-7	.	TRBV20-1	CSARDPQAGFSHEQYF	TGCAGTGCTAGAGACCCTCAAGCGGGTTTTTCTCACGAGCAGTACTTC
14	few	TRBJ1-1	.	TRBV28	CASIPLGFYSEAFF	TGTGCCAGCATCCCACTGGGATTTTACTCTGAAGCTTTCTTT
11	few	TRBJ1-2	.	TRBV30	CAWSVGGGYTF	TGTGCCTGGAGTGTAGGAGGAGGCTACACCTTC
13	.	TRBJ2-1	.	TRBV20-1	CSTFSEPYNEQFF	TGCAGTACCTTCAGCGAGCCCTACAATGAGCAGTTCTTC
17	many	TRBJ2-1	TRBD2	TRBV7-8	CASSFRMGTSGDNEQFF	TGTGCCAGCAGCTTCCGAATGGGGACTAGCGGGGACAATGAGCAGTTCTTC
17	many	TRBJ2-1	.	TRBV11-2	CASSLDSAFSSYNEQFF	TGTGCCAGCAGCTTAGATTCGGCATTCTCCTCCTACAATGAGCAGTTCTTC